A selection of T cell receptor beta chains follows, all from one sample in a study of T cell responses to AZD1222 COVID-19 vaccine. Profiled with immunoSEQ multiplex PCR; TCRdb holds only in-frame clones, not every one. The sample records some 96,000 clones, about 90% being singletons. The sequencing here drew on peripheral blood, taken on day 0 of MenACWY control vaccination. The receptor source for this set is an adult in good health. CDR3s include the opening cysteine and the closing phenylalanine or tryptophan. Fields, in order: V gene, J gene, D gene, CDR3 protein, CDR3 DNA. The D gene is left open where the match is weak.

TRBV5-8	TRBJ2-1	-	CASSARTSPAYNEQFF	TGTGCCAGCAGCGCCCGTACTAGCCCCGCCTACAATGAGCAGTTCTTC
TRBV4-3	TRBJ1-3	-	CASSQEFGGANGNTIYF	TGCGCCAGCAGCCAAGAATTCGGGGGGGCGAACGGAAACACCATATATTTT
TRBV30	TRBJ1-5	-	CAWSAGTRSHSNQPQHF	TGTGCCTGGAGCGCCGGGACTCGAAGTCATAGCAATCAGCCCCAGCATTTT
TRBV12-3/TRBV12-4	TRBJ1-1	-	CASSLTVGTEAFF	TGTGCCAGCAGTTTGACGGTGGGGACTGAAGCTTTCTTT
TRBV6-5	TRBJ1-2	TRBD1	CASSYVNRDRAYGYTF	TGTGCCAGCAGTTACGTAAACCGGGACAGGGCTTATGGCTACACCTTC
TRBV11-3	TRBJ2-1	-	CASSSSGTSYNEQFF	TGTGCCAGCAGCTCCTCCGGGACATCCTACAATGAGCAGTTCTTC
TRBV7-2	TRBJ2-1	TRBD1	CASRGTGYAYNEQFF	TGTGCCAGCAGAGGGACAGGATATGCCTACAATGAGCAGTTCTTC
TRBV19	TRBJ1-1	-	CASSVTSSPGTEAFF	TGTGCCAGTAGTGTGACCTCTTCCCCGGGCACTGAAGCTTTCTTT
TRBV7-2	TRBJ2-2	-	CASSLGRYTGELFF	TGTGCCAGCAGCTTAGGACGCTACACCGGGGAGCTGTTTTTT
TRBV27	TRBJ1-4	-	CASSFLNEKLFF	TGTGCCAGCAGTTTTCTTAATGAAAAACTGTTTTTT
TRBV5-1	TRBJ2-7	TRBD2	CASSSTGTTTYEQYF	TGCGCCAGCAGCTCCACCGGGACTACAACCTACGAGCAGTACTTC
TRBV10-1	TRBJ2-2	TRBD1	CASSTPGQRGGTTGELFF	TGCGCCAGCAGTACCCCGGGACAGCGAGGGGGAACAACCGGGGAGCTGTTTTTT
TRBV4-2	TRBJ1-5	-	CASSQVGYRSEGNQPQHF	TGTGCCAGCAGCCAAGTAGGATACAGGTCGGAGGGCAATCAGCCCCAGCATTTT
TRBV7-2	TRBJ2-2	-	CASSWAQPSNTGELFF	TGTGCCAGCAGCTGGGCACAGCCTTCGAACACCGGGGAGCTGTTTTTT
TRBV4-3	TRBJ1-6	-	CASSQEGGRGGSPLHF	TGCGCCAGCAGCCAAGAGGGGGGCAGGGGTGGGTCACCCCTCCACTTT
TRBV10-3	TRBJ1-5	TRBD1	CAISESGQLMEPQHF	TGTGCCATCAGTGAGTCGGGACAGCTGATGGAGCCCCAGCATTTT
TRBV28	TRBJ1-5	-	CASSPWQDANQPQHF	TGTGCCAGCAGTCCGTGGCAGGACGCCAATCAGCCCCAGCATTTT